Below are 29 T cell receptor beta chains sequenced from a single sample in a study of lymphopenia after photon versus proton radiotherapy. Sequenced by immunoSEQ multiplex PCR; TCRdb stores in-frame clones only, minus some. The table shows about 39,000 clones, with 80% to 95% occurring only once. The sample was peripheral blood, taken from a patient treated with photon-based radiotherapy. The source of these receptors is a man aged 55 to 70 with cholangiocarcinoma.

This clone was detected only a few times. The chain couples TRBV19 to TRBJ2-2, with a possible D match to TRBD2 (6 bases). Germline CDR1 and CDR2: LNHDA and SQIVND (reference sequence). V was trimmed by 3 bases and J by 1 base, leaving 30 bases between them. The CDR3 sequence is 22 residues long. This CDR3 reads CASSIERVFGDFGSRNTGELFF. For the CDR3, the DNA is TGTGCCAGTAGTATTGAAAGGGTCTTTGGGGACTTCGGAAGCCGGAACACCGGGGAGCTGTTTTTT.

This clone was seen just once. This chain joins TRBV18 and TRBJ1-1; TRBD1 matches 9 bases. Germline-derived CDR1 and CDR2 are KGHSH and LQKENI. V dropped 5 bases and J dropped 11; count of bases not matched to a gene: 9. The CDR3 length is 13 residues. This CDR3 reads CASSSRDRVFAFF. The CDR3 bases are TGTGCCAGCTCATCCCGGGACAGGGTGTTTGCTTTCTTT.

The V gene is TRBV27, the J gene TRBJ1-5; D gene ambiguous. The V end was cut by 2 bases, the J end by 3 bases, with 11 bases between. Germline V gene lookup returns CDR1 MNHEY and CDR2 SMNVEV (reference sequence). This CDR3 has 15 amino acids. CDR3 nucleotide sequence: TGTGCCAGCAGTTTACTCGGCGGAACCAATCAGCCCCAGCATTTT. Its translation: CASSLLGGTNQPQHF.

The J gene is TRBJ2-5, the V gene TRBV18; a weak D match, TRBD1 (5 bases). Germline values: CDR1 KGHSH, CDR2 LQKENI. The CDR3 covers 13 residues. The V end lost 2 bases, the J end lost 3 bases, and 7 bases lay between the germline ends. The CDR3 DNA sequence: TGTGCCAGCTCACCAGTGACAGAAGAGACCCAGTACTTC. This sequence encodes CASSPVTEETQYF. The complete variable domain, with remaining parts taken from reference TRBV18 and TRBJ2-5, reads NAGVMQNPRHLVRRRGQEARLRCSPMKGHSHVYWYRQLPEEGLKFMVYLQKENIIDESGMPKERFSAEFPKEGPSILRIQQVVRGDSAAYFCASSPVTEETQYFGPGTRLLVL.

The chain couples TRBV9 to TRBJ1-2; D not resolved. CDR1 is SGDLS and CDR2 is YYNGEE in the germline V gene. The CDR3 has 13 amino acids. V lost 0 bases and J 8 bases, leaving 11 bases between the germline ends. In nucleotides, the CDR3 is TGTGCCAGCAGCGTAGATCCAGAATTCGGCTACACCTTC. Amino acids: CASSVDPEFGYTF.

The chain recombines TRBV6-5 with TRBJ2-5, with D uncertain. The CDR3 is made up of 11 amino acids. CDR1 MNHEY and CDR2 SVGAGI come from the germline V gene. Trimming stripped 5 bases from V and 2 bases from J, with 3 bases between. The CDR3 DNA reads TGTGCCAGCAGTCTACAAGAGACCCAGTACTTC. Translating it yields CASSLQETQYF.

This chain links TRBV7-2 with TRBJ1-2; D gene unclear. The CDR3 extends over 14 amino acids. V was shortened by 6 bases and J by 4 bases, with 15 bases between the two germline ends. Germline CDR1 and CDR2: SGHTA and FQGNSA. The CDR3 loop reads CASSGRLVGYGYTF. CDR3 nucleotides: TGTGCCAGCAGTGGACGCCTCGTAGGCTATGGCTACACCTTC.

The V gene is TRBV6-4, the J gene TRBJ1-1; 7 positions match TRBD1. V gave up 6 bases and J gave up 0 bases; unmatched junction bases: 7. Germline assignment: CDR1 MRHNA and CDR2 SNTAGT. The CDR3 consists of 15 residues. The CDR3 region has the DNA TGTGCCAGCAGACAGACAGGGAGCTTGAACACTGAAGCTTTCTTT. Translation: CASRQTGSLNTEAFF.

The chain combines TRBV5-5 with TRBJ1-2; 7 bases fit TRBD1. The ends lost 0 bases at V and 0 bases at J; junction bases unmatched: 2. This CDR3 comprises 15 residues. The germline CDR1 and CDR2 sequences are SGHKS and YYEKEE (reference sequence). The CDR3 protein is CASSLGQGANYGYTF. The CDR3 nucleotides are TGTGCCAGCAGCTTGGGACAGGGAGCTAACTATGGCTACACCTTC.

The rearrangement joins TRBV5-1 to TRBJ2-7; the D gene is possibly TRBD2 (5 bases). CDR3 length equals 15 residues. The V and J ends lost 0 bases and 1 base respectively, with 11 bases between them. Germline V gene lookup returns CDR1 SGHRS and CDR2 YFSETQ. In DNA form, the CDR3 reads TGCGCCAGCAGCTTGGAGTTCGGGGAGTCCTACGAGCAGTACTTC. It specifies CASSLEFGESYEQYF.

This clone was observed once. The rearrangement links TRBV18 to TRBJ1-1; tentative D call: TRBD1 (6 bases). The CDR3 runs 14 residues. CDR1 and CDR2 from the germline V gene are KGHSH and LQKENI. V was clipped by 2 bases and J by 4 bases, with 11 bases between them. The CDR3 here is CASSPGGAATEAFF. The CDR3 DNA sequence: TGTGCCAGCTCACCAGGGGGGGCCGCCACTGAAGCTTTCTTT.

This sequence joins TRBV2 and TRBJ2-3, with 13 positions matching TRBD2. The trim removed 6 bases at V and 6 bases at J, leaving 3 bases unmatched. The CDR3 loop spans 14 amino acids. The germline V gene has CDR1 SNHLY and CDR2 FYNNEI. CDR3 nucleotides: TGTGCCAGCAGGATGACTAGCGGGGGGGATACGCAGTATTTT. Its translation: CASRMTSGGDTQYF.

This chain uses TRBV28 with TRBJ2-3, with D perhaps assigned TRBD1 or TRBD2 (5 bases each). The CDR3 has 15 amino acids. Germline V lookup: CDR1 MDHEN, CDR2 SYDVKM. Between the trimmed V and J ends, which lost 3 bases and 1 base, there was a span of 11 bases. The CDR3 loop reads CASSFGTTRTDTQYF. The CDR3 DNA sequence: TGTGCCAGCAGTTTTGGGACCACACGCACAGATACGCAGTATTTT. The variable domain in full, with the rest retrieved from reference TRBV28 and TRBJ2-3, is DVKVTQSSRYLVKRTGEKVFLECVQDMDHENMFWYRQDPGLGLRLIYFSYDVKMKEKGDIPEGYSVSREKKERFSLILESASTNQTSMYLCASSFGTTRTDTQYFGPGTRLTVL.

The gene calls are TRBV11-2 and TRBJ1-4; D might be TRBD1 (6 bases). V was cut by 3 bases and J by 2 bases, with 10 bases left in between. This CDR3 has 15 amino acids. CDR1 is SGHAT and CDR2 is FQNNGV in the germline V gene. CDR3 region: CASSFQGLTNEKLFF. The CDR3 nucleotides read TGTGCCAGCAGCTTCCAGGGGCTTACTAATGAAAAACTGTTTTTT.

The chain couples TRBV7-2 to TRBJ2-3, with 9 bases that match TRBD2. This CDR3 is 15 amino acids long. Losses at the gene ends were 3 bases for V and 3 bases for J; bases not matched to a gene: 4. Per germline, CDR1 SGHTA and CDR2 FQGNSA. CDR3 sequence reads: CASSFAGGPTDTQYF. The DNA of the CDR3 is TGTGCCAGCAGCTTCGCGGGGGGGCCGACAGATACGCAGTATTTT.

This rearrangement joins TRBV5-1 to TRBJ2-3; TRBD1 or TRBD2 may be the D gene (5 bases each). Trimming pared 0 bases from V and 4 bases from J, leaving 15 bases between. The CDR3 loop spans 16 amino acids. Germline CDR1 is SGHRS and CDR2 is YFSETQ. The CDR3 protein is CASSLVGGNWADTQYF. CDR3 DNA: TGCGCCAGCAGCTTGGTTGGGGGAAACTGGGCAGATACGCAGTATTTT. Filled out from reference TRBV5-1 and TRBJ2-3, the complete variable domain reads KAGVTQTPRYLIKTRGQQVTLSCSPISGHRSVSWYQQTPGQGLQFLFEYFSETQRNKGNFPGRFSGRQFSNSRSEMNVSTLELGDSALYLCASSLVGGNWADTQYFGPGTRLTVL.

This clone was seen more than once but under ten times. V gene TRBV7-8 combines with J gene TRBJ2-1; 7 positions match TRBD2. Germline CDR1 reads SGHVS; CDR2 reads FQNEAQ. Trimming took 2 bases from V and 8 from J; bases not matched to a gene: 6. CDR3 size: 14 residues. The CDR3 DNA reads TGTGCCAGCAGCTTAAGGACTAGGGTCGATGAGCAGTTCTTC. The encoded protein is CASSLRTRVDEQFF.

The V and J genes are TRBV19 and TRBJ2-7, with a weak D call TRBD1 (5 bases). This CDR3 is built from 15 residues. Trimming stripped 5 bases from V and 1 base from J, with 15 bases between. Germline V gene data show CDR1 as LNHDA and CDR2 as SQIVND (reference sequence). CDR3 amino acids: CASSVQVKGSYEQYF. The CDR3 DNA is TGTGCCAGTAGTGTACAGGTTAAGGGGTCCTACGAGCAGTACTTC.

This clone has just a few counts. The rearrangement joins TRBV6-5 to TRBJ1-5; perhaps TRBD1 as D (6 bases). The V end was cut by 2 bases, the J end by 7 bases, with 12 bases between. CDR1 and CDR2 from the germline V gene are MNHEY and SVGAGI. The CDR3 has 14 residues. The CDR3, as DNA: TGTGCCAGCAGTTACCTAGGGGGGCAACAGCCCCAGCATTTT. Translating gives CASSYLGGQQPQHF.

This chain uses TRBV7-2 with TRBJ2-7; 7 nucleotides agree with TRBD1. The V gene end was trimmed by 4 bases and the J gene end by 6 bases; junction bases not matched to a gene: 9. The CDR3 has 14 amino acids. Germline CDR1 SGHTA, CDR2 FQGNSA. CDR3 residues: CASSSQGPFGEQYF. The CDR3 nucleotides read TGTGCCAGCAGCTCACAGGGGCCCTTCGGCGAGCAGTACTTC.

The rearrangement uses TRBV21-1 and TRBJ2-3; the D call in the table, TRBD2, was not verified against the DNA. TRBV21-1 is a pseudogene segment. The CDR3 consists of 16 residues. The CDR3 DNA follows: TGTGCCAGCAGCAAAATCACTAGCGGGAGGCCAGATACGCAGTATTTT. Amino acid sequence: CASSKITSGRPDTQYF.

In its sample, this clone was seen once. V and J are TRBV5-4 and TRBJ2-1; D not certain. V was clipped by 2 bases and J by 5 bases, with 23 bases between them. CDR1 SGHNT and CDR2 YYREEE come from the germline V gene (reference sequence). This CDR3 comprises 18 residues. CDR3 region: CASSFTPSLGSGNNEQFF. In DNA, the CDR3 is TGTGCCAGCAGCTTTACCCCCTCCTTAGGGTCTGGGAACAATGAGCAGTTCTTC. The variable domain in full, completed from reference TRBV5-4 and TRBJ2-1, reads ETGVTQSPTHLIKTRGQQVTLRCSSQSGHNTVSWYQQALGQGPQFIFQYYREEENGRGNFPPRFSGLQFPNYSSELNVNALELDDSALYLCASSFTPSLGSGNNEQFFGPGTRLTVL.

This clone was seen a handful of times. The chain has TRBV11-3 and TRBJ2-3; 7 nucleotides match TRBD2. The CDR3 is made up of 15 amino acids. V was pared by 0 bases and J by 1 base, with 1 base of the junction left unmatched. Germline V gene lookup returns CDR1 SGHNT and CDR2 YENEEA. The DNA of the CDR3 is TGTGCCAGCAGCTTAGACGCGGGGGGCACAGATACGCAGTATTTT. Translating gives CASSLDAGGTDTQYF.

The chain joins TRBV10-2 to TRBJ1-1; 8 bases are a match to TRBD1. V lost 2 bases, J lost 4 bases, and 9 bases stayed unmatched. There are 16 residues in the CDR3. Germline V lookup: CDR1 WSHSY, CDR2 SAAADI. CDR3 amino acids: CASSEAGQGRSTEAFF. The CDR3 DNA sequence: TGCGCCAGCAGTGAGGCCGGACAGGGAAGAAGCACTGAAGCTTTCTTT.

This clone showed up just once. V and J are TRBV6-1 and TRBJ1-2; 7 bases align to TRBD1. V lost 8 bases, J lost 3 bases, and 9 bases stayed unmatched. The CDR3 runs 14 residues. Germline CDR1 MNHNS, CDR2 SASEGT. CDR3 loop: CASRERQGDYGYTF. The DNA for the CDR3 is TGTGCCAGCCGGGAACGGCAGGGGGACTATGGCTACACCTTC.

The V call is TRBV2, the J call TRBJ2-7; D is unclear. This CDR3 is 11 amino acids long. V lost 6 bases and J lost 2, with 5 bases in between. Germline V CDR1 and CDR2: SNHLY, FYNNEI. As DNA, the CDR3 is TGTGCCAGCAGGATAACCTACGAGCAGTACTTC. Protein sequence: CASRITYEQYF.

The CDR3 DNA reads as TGTGCCAGCAGCTCCCCGGGACTAGCGGGAGAGACCCAGTACTTC. It encodes CASSSPGLAGETQYF. The chain links TRBV28 to TRBJ2-5; 12 bases match TRBD2. Germline V gene sequence: CDR1 MDHEN, CDR2 SYDVKM. V lost 6 bases to trimming and J lost 4 bases; unmatched junction nucleotides: 6. The CDR3 consists of 15 residues.

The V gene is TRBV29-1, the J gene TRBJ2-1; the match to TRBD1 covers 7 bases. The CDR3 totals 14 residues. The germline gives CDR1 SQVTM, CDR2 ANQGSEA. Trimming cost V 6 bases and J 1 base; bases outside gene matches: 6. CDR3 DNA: TGCAGCGTCGAGACAGGGTGGTCCTACAATGAGCAGTTCTTC. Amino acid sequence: CSVETGWSYNEQFF.

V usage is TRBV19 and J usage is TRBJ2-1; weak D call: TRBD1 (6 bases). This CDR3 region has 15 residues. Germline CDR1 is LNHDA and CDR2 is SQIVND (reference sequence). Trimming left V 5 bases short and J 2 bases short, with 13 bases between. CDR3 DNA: TGTGCCAGTAGTTTAGGGGACACTGCCTACAATGAGCAGTTCTTC. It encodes CASSLGDTAYNEQFF.